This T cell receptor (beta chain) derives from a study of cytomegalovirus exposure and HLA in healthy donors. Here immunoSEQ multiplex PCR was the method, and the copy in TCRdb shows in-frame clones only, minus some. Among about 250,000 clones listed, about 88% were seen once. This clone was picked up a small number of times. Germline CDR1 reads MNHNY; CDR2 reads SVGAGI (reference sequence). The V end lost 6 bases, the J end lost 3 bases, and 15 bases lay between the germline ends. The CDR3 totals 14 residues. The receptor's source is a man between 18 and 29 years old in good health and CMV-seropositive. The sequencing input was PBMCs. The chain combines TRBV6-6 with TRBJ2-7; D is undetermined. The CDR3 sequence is CASRPDPQIYEQYF. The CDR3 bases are TGTGCCAGCAGACCCGATCCCCAGATCTACGAGCAGTACTTC.